The clone carrying this T cell receptor (beta chain) has a handful of counts. The data were produced by immunoSEQ multiplex PCR, yet TCRdb's version contains in-frame clones alone and is incomplete. This table has approximately 78,000 clones, approximately 88% appearing once. These data belong to a study of blood T cell repertoires in COVID-19. CDR1 is WNHNN, CDR2 SYGVQD, per germline (reference sequence). V dropped 2 bases and J dropped 1; count of bases not matched to a gene: 1. The CDR3 consists of 15 residues. Sequencing was done on a sample of peripheral blood. The sequence derives from a man aged 50 to 60 with acute or convalescent COVID-19. The J gene is TRBJ2-2, the V gene TRBV10-1, with 7 bases fitting TRBD2. CDR3 bases: TGCGCCAGCAGTGAGAAGCGGGGGAACACCGGGGAGCTGTTTTTT. The encoded protein is CASSEKRGNTGELFF.